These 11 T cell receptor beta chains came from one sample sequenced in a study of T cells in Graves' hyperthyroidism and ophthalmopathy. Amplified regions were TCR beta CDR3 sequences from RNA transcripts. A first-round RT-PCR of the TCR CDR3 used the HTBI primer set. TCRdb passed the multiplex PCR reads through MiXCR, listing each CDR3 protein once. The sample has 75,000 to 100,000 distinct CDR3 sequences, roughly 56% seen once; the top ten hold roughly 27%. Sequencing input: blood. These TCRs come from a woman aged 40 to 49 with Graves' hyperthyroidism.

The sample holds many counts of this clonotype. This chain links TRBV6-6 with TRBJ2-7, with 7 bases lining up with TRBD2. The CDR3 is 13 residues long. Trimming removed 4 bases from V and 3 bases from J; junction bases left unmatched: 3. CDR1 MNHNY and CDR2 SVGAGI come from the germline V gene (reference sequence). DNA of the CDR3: TGTGCCAGCAGTTCTCGGACTAGCTACGAGCAGTACTTC. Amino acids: CASSSRTSYEQYF.

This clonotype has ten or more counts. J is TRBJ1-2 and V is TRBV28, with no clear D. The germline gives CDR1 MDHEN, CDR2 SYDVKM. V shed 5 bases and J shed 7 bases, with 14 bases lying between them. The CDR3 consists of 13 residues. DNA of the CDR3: TGTGCCAGCAGTCCATTGCGATCTGTTGGCTACACCTTC. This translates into CASSPLRSVGYTF.

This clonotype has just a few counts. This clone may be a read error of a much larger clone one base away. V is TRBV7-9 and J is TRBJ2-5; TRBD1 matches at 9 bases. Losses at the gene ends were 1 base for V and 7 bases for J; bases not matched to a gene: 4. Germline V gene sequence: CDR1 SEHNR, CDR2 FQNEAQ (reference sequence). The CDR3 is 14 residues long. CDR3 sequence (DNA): TGTGCCAGCAGCTTAGGGGACAGGGTGGCGACCCAGTACTTC. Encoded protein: CASSLGDRVATQYF.

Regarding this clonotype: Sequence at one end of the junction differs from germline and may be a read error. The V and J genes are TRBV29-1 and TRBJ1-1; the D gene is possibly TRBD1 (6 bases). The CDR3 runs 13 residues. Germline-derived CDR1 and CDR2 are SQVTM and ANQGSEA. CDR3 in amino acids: CSTRGGLNTEASF. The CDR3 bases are TGCAGCACCCGAGGGGGACTGAACACTGAAGCTTCCTTT. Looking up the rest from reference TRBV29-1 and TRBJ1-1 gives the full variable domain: SAVISQKPSRDICQRGTSLTIQCQVDSQVTMMFWYRQQPGQSLTLIATANQGSEATYESGFVIDKFPISRPNLTFSTLTVSNMSPEDSSIYLCSTRGGLNTEASFGQGTRLTVV.

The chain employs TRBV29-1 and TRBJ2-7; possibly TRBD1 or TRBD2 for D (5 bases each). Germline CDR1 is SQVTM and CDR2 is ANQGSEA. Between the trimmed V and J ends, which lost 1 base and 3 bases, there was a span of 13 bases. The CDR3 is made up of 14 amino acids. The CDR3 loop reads CSVEGGTGVYEQYF. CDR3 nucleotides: TGCAGCGTTGAAGGGGGCACCGGGGTCTACGAGCAGTACTTC.

In nucleotides, the CDR3 is TGCAGTGTTATCGCTAGCGGGTGGGTGCAGTACTTC. Translation gives CSVIASGWVQYF. The J gene is TRBJ2-7, the V gene TRBV20-1, with 8 bases identical to TRBD2. Germline V CDR1 and CDR2: DFQATT, SNEGSKA (reference sequence). V was pared by 7 bases and J by 9 bases, with 11 bases of the junction left unmatched. This CDR3 has 12 residues.

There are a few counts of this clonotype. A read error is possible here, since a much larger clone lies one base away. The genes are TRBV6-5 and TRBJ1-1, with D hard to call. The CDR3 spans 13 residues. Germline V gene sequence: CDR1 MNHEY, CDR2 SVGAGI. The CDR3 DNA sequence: TGTGCCAGCAGTCAGACAATGAACACTGAAGCTTCCTTT. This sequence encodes CASSQTMNTEASF.

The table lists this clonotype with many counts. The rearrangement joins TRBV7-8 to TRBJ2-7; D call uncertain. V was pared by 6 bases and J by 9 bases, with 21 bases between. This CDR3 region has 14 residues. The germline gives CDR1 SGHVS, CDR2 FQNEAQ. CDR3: CASSQSSRMVGQYF. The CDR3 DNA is TGTGCCAGCAGTCAAAGTAGTAGGATGGTCGGGCAGTACTTC.

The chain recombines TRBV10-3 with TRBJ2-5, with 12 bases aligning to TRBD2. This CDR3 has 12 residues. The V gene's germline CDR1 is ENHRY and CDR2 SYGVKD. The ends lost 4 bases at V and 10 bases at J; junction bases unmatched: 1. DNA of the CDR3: TGTGCCATCAGTGGACTAGCGGGAGACCAGTACTTC. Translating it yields CAISGLAGDQYF.

The CDR3 loop reads CSERTNTEAFF. CDR3 coding DNA: TGCAGTGAGCGGACGAACACTGAAGCTTTCTTT. The rearrangement joins TRBV20-1 to TRBJ1-1; D gene uncertain. Germline assignment: CDR1 DFQATT and CDR2 SNEGSKA (reference sequence). The CDR3 sequence is 11 residues long. V was shortened by 7 bases and J by 1 base, with 7 bases between the two germline ends.

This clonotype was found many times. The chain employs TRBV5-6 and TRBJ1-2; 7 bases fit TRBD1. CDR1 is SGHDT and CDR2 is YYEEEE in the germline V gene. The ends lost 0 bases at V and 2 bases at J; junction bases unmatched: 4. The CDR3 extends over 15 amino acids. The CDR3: CASSLGPGQNYGYTF. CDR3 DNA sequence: TGTGCCAGCAGCTTGGGACCGGGACAGAACTATGGCTACACCTTC.